The present entry profiles one T cell receptor (beta chain) with its context. J was trimmed by 3 bases and V by 4 bases; bases with no gene match: 6. The CDR3 extends over 14 amino acids. Germline CDR1 and CDR2: SGHNT and YYREEE (reference sequence). This sample is part of a study of blood T cell repertoires in COVID-19. Study-wide background: Acute-phase and convalescent COVID-19 samples originated in the United States, Italy and Spain. T cells, B-cell-depleted T cells, or PBMCs provided the cDNA or gDNA that served as material.

Original analysis: It was from reference gene primer amplification that nucleated cell counts were estimated. The protocol was immunoSEQ multiplex PCR, while the TCRdb copy is restricted to in-frame clones and leaves out a portion. V, J and clone size derive from that table, while D and trimming were established from the DNA sequence. The data show about 140,000 clones, over 60% seen once. This clonotype was obtained from a man between 50 and 59 years old with acute or convalescent COVID-19. V is TRBV5-4 and J is TRBJ1-2; 7 nucleotides agree with TRBD1. The sequencing input was peripheral blood. The DNA of the CDR3 is TGTGCCAGCAGCACCACGACAGGGCACTATGGCTACACCTTC. Amino acid sequence: CASSTTTGHYGYTF.